Each of the 26 T cell receptor beta chains below was sequenced from the same sample in a study of T cell responses to AZD1222 COVID-19 vaccine. The data were produced by immunoSEQ multiplex PCR, yet TCRdb's version contains in-frame clones alone and is incomplete. Among approximately 130,000 clones listed, around 90% were seen once. The sample was peripheral blood, taken 28 days after the second AZD1222 dose. The receptors were gathered from an adult who received the AZD1222 COVID-19 vaccine.

This chain joins TRBV5-1 and TRBJ1-1, with D unresolved. Germline V CDR1 and CDR2: SGHRS, YFSETQ. Trimming stripped 2 bases from V and 4 bases from J, with 15 bases between. This CDR3 has 15 amino acids. The CDR3 sequence: CASSFGSGSGTEAFF. The CDR3 bases are TGCGCCAGCAGCTTCGGCTCGGGGTCGGGCACTGAAGCTTTCTTT.

The chain couples TRBV11-2 to TRBJ1-5; D is possibly TRBD1 (6 bases). Germline CDR1 reads SGHAT; CDR2 reads FQNNGV. Between the trimmed V and J ends, which lost 0 bases and 8 bases, there was a span of 17 bases. The CDR3 runs to 16 residues. This CDR3 is CASSLDKQGEEEPQHF. The CDR3 nucleotides are TGTGCCAGCAGCTTAGATAAACAGGGTGAGGAGGAGCCCCAGCATTTT.

This rearrangement joins TRBV19 to TRBJ1-5; tentatively, D is TRBD1 (5 bases). Trimming left V 10 bases short and J 6 bases short, with 19 bases between. This CDR3 is built from 14 residues. Germline CDR1 and CDR2: LNHDA and SQIVND (reference sequence). The CDR3 bases are TGTGCCACCACGGGGGACGGAATAGCTCAGCCCCAGCATTTT. Protein product: CATTGDGIAQPQHF.

This chain joins TRBV7-2 and TRBJ1-5; 9 positions agree with TRBD1. The CDR3 runs 16 residues. J lost 0 bases, V lost 4 bases, and 4 bases had no gene match. CDR1 and CDR2 (germline): SGHTA, FQGNSA. CDR3 coding DNA: TGTGCCAGCAGCTCCCAGACAGGGGGTAGCAATCAGCCCCAGCATTTT. Residues: CASSSQTGGSNQPQHF.

The V gene is TRBV27, the J gene TRBJ2-1, with no clear D. With 8 bases removed from V and 0 bases from J, the gap between germline ends came to 14 bases. The germline V gene encodes CDR1 MNHEY and CDR2 SMNVEV (reference sequence). The CDR3 extends over 15 amino acids. The CDR3 sequence is CASSWRSFSYNEQFF. CDR3 bases: TGTGCCAGCTCGTGGCGGTCTTTCTCCTACAATGAGCAGTTCTTC.

This clone was found once. This chain joins TRBV6-5 and TRBJ2-1, with 9 bases that match TRBD1. CDR1 and CDR2 (germline): MNHEY, SVGAGI. This CDR3 contains 14 residues. V was clipped by 0 bases and J by 6 bases; unmatched bases: 0. CDR3 in amino acids: CASSYSDRGNEQFF. The CDR3 nucleotides read TGTGCCAGCAGTTACTCGGACAGGGGCAATGAGCAGTTCTTC.

The chain employs TRBV5-4 and TRBJ1-2, with D possibly being TRBD1 (5 bases). Looked up from germline, CDR1 is SGHNT and CDR2 is YYREEE (reference sequence). This CDR3 contains 14 residues. The V and J ends lost 4 bases and 4 bases respectively, with 14 bases between them. As DNA, the CDR3 is TGTGCCAGCAGCCGTCGGGACTTTGGCTATGGCTACACCTTC. As protein: CASSRRDFGYGYTF.

V is TRBV6-5 and J is TRBJ2-5; TRBD2 aligns across 10 bases. The CDR3 is made up of 14 amino acids. V dropped 6 bases and J dropped 4; count of bases not matched to a gene: 5. Germline-derived CDR1 and CDR2 are MNHEY and SVGAGI. This CDR3 is CASRITSGTETQYF. In nucleotides, the CDR3 is TGTGCCAGCAGAATTACTAGCGGGACAGAGACCCAGTACTTC.

The rearrangement links TRBV4-3 to TRBJ1-2; no clear D. CDR1 is LGHNA and CDR2 is YSLEER in the germline V gene. V was clipped by 1 base and J by 4 bases, with 10 bases between them. This CDR3 is built from 14 residues. The CDR3, as DNA: TGCGCCAGCAGCCAAGCGAGGGAAGGCTATGGCTACACCTTC. Translated, it gives CASSQAREGYGYTF.

This sequence joins TRBV30 and TRBJ1-2, with D unclear. V shed 5 bases and J shed 4 bases, with 20 bases lying between them. This CDR3 comprises 15 residues. In germline, CDR1 is GTSNPN, CDR2 SVGIG (reference sequence). The CDR3 DNA reads as TGTGCCTGGGCCAAAGGAGACCTTTTATCCTATGGCTACACCTTC. It yields the protein CAWAKGDLLSYGYTF.

V is TRBV18 and J is TRBJ2-7, with D tentatively TRBD1 (6 bases). The V gene lost 1 base and the J gene lost 2 bases, with 12 bases spanning the gap. This CDR3 has 15 residues. The germline CDR1 and CDR2 sequences are KGHSH and LQKENI. This CDR3 is CASSPHRNRAYEQYF. The CDR3 bases are TGTGCCAGCTCACCACATAGGAACAGGGCCTACGAGCAGTACTTC. Full variable domain (rest looked up from reference TRBV18 and TRBJ2-7): NAGVMQNPRHLVRRRGQEARLRCSPMKGHSHVYWYRQLPEEGLKFMVYLQKENIIDESGMPKERFSAEFPKEGPSILRIQQVVRGDSAAYFCASSPHRNRAYEQYFGPGTRLTVT.

The V gene is TRBV5-4, the J gene TRBJ2-7, with D possibly TRBD2 on 5 matching bases. CDR3 size: 15 residues. V was trimmed by 4 bases and J by 4 bases, leaving 18 bases between them. Per the germline V gene, CDR1 is SGHNT and CDR2 is YYREEE (reference sequence). The CDR3 here is CASSRIRDLTYEQYF. CDR3 nucleotide sequence: TGTGCCAGCAGCCGTATCCGGGATTTAACGTACGAGCAGTACTTC.

V gene TRBV6-5 combines with J gene TRBJ1-5; D remains unclear. Germline V lookup: CDR1 MNHEY, CDR2 SVGAGI. Trimming took 8 bases from V and 2 from J, leaving 16 bases between them. CDR3 length equals 15 residues. CDR3 nucleotide sequence: TGTGCCAGCCGAAGGAACGGAGGTCGCAATCAGCCCCAGCATTTT. Amino acid sequence: CASRRNGGRNQPQHF.

This chain connects TRBV5-1 to TRBJ1-1; D possibly corresponds to TRBD1 (6 bases). Trimming stripped 0 bases from V and 3 bases from J, with 12 bases between. This CDR3 comprises 15 residues. CDR1 and CDR2 from the germline V gene are SGHRS and YFSETQ. This chain's CDR3 is CASSLVGGGYTEAFF. The CDR3, as DNA: TGCGCCAGCAGCTTGGTAGGCGGGGGCTACACTGAAGCTTTCTTT.

The CDR3 protein is CASSSGQGRNQPQHF. The CDR3 bases are TGTGCCAGCAGCTCAGGACAGGGGAGAAATCAGCCCCAGCATTTT. This chain connects TRBV7-9 to TRBJ1-5; 9 nucleotides agree with TRBD1. Germline CDR1 and CDR2: SEHNR and FQNEAQ (reference sequence). J was trimmed by 4 bases and V by 4 bases; bases with no gene match: 5. This CDR3 has 15 amino acids.

The V call is TRBV6-2 or TRBV6-3, the J call TRBJ2-7; D not resolved. Deletions cut 2 bases from V and 0 bases from J, with 8 bases between. CDR3 length: 14 amino acids. In germline, CDR1 is MNHEY, CDR2 SVGEGT. This CDR3 is CASSYVQSSYEQYF. In nucleotides, the CDR3 is TGTGCCAGCAGTTACGTGCAGTCCTCCTACGAGCAGTACTTC.

V usage is TRBV2 and J usage is TRBJ2-2, with 7 bases matching TRBD2. Germline V gives CDR1 SNHLY, CDR2 FYNNEI. With 10 bases clipped from V and 2 bases from J, the junction kept 4 bases outside the gene matches. This CDR3 spans 13 amino acids. CDR3 coding DNA: TGTGCCACCCGGGGGGTTAACACCGGGGAGCTGTTTTTT. As protein: CATRGVNTGELFF.

The chain carries TRBV4-1 and TRBJ1-2; D is unresolved. Deletions cut 2 bases from V and 5 bases from J, with 6 bases between. Germline CDR1 and CDR2: MGHRA and YSYEKL. The CDR3 is 12 amino acids. CDR3 nucleotide sequence: TGCGCCAGCAGCCAAACAGAGTATGGCTACACCTTC. Translation: CASSQTEYGYTF.

The chain employs TRBV12-3 or TRBV12-4 and TRBJ1-2, with D unclear. V was shortened by 7 bases and J by 7 bases, with 16 bases between the two germline ends. This CDR3 spans 13 amino acids. The CDR3 region is CASTPVGGFGYTF. The CDR3 nucleotides read TGTGCCAGCACCCCCGTGGGAGGATTTGGCTACACCTTC.

This chain joins TRBV7-6 and TRBJ1-1, with D possibly matching TRBD1 (6 bases). The CDR3 covers 15 residues. Trimming cost V 5 bases and J 0 bases, with 13 bases left between them. The germline V gene encodes CDR1 SGHVS and CDR2 FNYEAQ. The CDR3 loop reads CASSRGGGLNTEAFF. DNA of the CDR3: TGTGCCAGCAGCCGTGGAGGGGGTTTGAACACTGAAGCTTTCTTT.

This clone occurred once. The rearrangement uses TRBV27 and TRBJ1-2; D is unresolved. The CDR3 consists of 13 residues. Trimming took off 3 bases at V and 4 bases at J, with 9 bases between the two ends. CDR1 is MNHEY and CDR2 is SMNVEV in the germline V gene (reference sequence). CDR3 protein: CASSLNSRYGYTF. The CDR3, as DNA: TGTGCCAGCAGTTTGAACAGCCGCTATGGCTACACCTTC.

The sample holds a few counts of this clone. The chain recombines TRBV18 with TRBJ2-6; D ambiguous. Germline V lookup: CDR1 KGHSH, CDR2 LQKENI. Between the trimmed V and J ends, which lost 2 bases and 0 bases, there was a span of 2 bases. The CDR3 sequence is 14 residues long. CDR3 loop: CASSPGSGANVLTF. The CDR3 nucleotides read TGTGCCAGCTCACCAGGCTCTGGGGCCAACGTCCTGACTTTC.

This rearrangement joins TRBV4-1 to TRBJ1-1, with D unresolved. Germline CDR1 and CDR2: MGHRA and YSYEKL. The CDR3 spans 13 residues. Trimming left V 3 bases short and J 1 base short, with 6 bases between. CDR3: CASSQKGNTEAFF. CDR3 coding DNA: TGCGCCAGCAGCCAGAAGGGGAACACTGAAGCTTTCTTT.

V gene TRBV5-1 combines with J gene TRBJ1-1; D might be TRBD1 (6 bases). Trimming stripped 0 bases from V and 12 bases from J, with 15 bases between. The CDR3 spans 13 residues. Germline V gene lookup returns CDR1 SGHRS and CDR2 YFSETQ. CDR3 amino acids: CASSLDMTGSSFF. The CDR3 DNA follows: TGCGCCAGCAGCTTGGATATGACAGGCAGCTCTTTCTTT.

The chain has TRBV5-8 and TRBJ2-1; 8 nucleotides align to TRBD1. Germline V gives CDR1 SGHTS, CDR2 YDEGEE. The CDR3 contains 16 residues. V dropped 2 bases and J dropped 8; count of bases not matched to a gene: 12. The chain's CDR3 is CASSLPVGTGLHEQFF. The CDR3 DNA follows: TGTGCCAGCAGCTTACCAGTTGGGACAGGTCTGCATGAGCAGTTCTTC.

The rearrangement joins TRBV5-8 to TRBJ2-5; D might be TRBD1 or TRBD2, each matching 5 bases. CDR1 is SGHTS, CDR2 YDEGEE, per germline. CDR3 length: 15 amino acids. Between the trimmed V and J ends, which lost 1 base and 0 bases, there was a span of 10 bases. The CDR3 nucleotides are TGTGCCAGCAGCTTGTTGGGGGAATACCAAGAGACCCAGTACTTC. Translating it yields CASSLLGEYQETQYF.